The rows below give T cell receptor beta chains drawn from one sample of a study of shared clonotypes between healthy human individuals. Only in-frame clones appear in the TCRdb table, and some are missing; sequencing was by immunoSEQ multiplex PCR. The sample records roughly 1,000,000 clones, 70% to 80% being singletons. The sample comprised memory CD4+ T cells from PBMCs. The receptors shown here come from a man between 18 and 35 years old in good health. Some clones in this sample may be carry-over from other donors' samples. CDR3s include the opening cysteine and the closing phenylalanine or tryptophan. Each record gives: V gene, CDR3 length, J gene, D gene, clone size, CDR3 protein, CDR3 DNA. D genes are given only for firm matches. Only part of the rows carry a size: once, few, many, or a class if the clone is expanded.

TRBV10-3,13,TRBJ1-1,.,.,CAITPGWDTEAFF,TGTGCCATCACTCCAGGGTGGGACACTGAAGCTTTCTTT
TRBV30,17,TRBJ2-2,.,.,CAGRGLAELSNTGELFF,TGTGCCGGTCGGGGACTGGCCGAACTCTCCAACACCGGGGAGCTGTTTTTT
TRBV2,16,TRBJ2-1,TRBD2,.,CASSEDPHGTRNEQFF,TGTGCCAGCAGTGAAGACCCTCATGGGACTAGGAATGAGCAGTTCTTC
TRBV15,15,TRBJ2-5,TRBD2,.,CATSMRLADQETQYF,TGTGCCACCAGCATGAGACTAGCTGATCAAGAGACCCAGTACTTC
TRBV20-1,11,TRBJ2-3,.,.,CSAPLADTQYF,TGCAGTGCCCCCTTAGCAGATACGCAGTATTTT
TRBV5-1,15,TRBJ2-7,TRBD1,.,CASSLVDRNSYEQYF,TGCGCCAGCAGCTTAGTGGACAGGAACTCCTACGAGCAGTACTTC
TRBV2,15,TRBJ2-1,TRBD1,many,CASSENTGGFNEQFF,TGTGCCAGCAGTGAAAATACAGGGGGCTTCAATGAGCAGTTCTTC
TRBV25-1,17,TRBJ2-1,TRBD2,.,CASSDGPGGTRYNEQFF,TGTGCCAGCAGTGATGGCCCAGGCGGGACTAGATACAATGAGCAGTTCTTC
TRBV6-5,14,TRBJ1-5,.,.,CASSTGYSNQPQHF,TGTGCCAGCAGTACAGGTTATAGCAATCAGCCCCAGCATTTT
TRBV28,14,TRBJ2-3,.,.,CASSPGSSTDTQYF,TGTGCCAGCAGTCCCGGTAGTAGCACAGATACGCAGTATTTT
TRBV5-1,14,TRBJ2-5,TRBD2,.,CASSFGRAEETQYF,TGCGCCAGCAGCTTCGGGAGGGCCGAAGAGACCCAGTACTTC
TRBV28,16,TRBJ2-6,.,.,CASSWSLRLGANVLTF,TGTGCCAGCAGTTGGTCCTTGCGTTTGGGGGCCAACGTCCTGACTTTC
TRBV7-2,17,TRBJ2-5,TRBD2,.,CASSLVASGWGGETQYF,TGTGCCAGCAGCTTAGTAGCTAGCGGGTGGGGAGGAGAGACCCAGTACTTC